Detailed here is one TCR beta chain. Its antigen is as yet unknown. The time point is: patch test 1, 2 weeks after DPC sensitization. Sample treatment: therapeutic diphenylcyclopropenone sensitization with weekly scalp DPC. Individual cDNA molecules (in the library) carried attached unique molecular identifiers. Using its own MiXCR run on the RACE reads, TCRdb lists one record per CDR3 protein. The sample carries tens of thousands of distinct CDR3 sequences, 9.5% to 12% recorded once. The V gene's germline CDR1 is SGDLS and CDR2 YYNGEE. This CDR3 is built from 16 residues. The J segment lost 6 bases and the V segment lost 3 bases, leaving 9 bases of the junction unmatched. The sample belongs to a study of human T cells and chemical hapten exposure. Across the study: 2% DPC applied to a roughly 2 cm by roughly 2 cm arm area sensitized donors. Study-wide points: Among TCRs, those above 1 in 1000 frequency were unaffected by DPC sensitization.

The sequenced sample was whole blood, obtained in connection with sensitization to the hapten diphenylcyclopropenone (DPC). The sequence came from a woman between 50 and 59 years old with alopecia areata. Some clones in this sample may be carry-over from other donors' samples. The V and J genes are TRBV9 and TRBJ1-4, with TRBD1 identical over 9 bases. The CDR3: CASSALTGTGYEKLFF. CDR3 in DNA: TGTGCCAGCAGCGCCCTGACCGGGACAGGGTATGAAAAACTGTTTTTT.